This passage covers 15 T cell receptor beta chains from one sample sequenced in a study of blood T cells in healthy people across ages. Combining a sample-barcoded 5' primer with a J-beta primer mix, a second PCR ran for roughly 6 to 12 cycles. Each CDR3 protein gets one entry after TCRdb re-called the 5' RACE reads with MiXCR. Of 780,000 or so distinct CDR3 sequences in the sample, around 25% were seen once. A further study also used this sample, focusing on T cells of mothers and their children.

The sequenced sample consisted of blood. Every receptor here comes from a boy aged 5-17 years in good health.

This clonotype was recorded a few times. The chain links TRBV6-4 to TRBJ1-1; unclear D gene. V lost 5 bases and J lost 8, with 6 bases in between. This CDR3 has 10 residues. CDR1 is MRHNA and CDR2 is SNTAGT in the germline V gene. In DNA, the CDR3 is TGTGCCAGCAGTAACCCGGAAGCTTTCTTT. Amino acids: CASSNPEAFF.

This clonotype turned up a few times. The chain joins TRBV4-3 to TRBJ1-4, with D uncertain. The CDR3 extends over 15 amino acids. The germline CDR1 and CDR2 sequences are LGHNA and YSLEER. With 1 base removed from V and 7 bases from J, the gap between germline ends came to 13 bases. The CDR3 nucleotides read TGCGCCAGCAGCCAAGGGGGAGCACCGGCTGAAAAACTGTTTTTT. Protein: CASSQGGAPAEKLFF.

The rearrangement joins TRBV6-2 or TRBV6-3 to TRBJ2-5; 7 bases fit TRBD2. The J call may be incorrect, as the DNA end agrees better with TRBJ2-1. The CDR3 is 16 amino acids. The germline gives CDR1 MNHEY, CDR2 SVGEGT. For the CDR3, the DNA is TGTGCCAGCAGTTACTCATTTGGCGGGAGCGCTGGTGAGCAGTTCTTC. Its protein product is CASSYSFGGSAGEQFF.

This clonotype was seen a handful of times. The CDR3 coding sequence is TGCAGTGCCGAAACCCCGAGCTCCTACAATGAGCAGTTCTTC. It translates to CSAETPSSYNEQFF. The rearrangement uses TRBV20-1 and TRBJ2-1, with unresolved D. The CDR3 runs 14 residues. The germline gives CDR1 DFQATT, CDR2 SNEGSKA (reference sequence). Trimming took 6 bases from V and 0 from J, leaving 12 bases between them.

The chain carries TRBV9 and TRBJ1-5, with D hard to call. Germline V CDR1 and CDR2: SGDLS, YYNGEE. The CDR3 has 14 amino acids. Trimming pared 0 bases from V and 10 bases from J, leaving 14 bases between. This CDR3 reads CASSVEEDRQPQHF. CDR3 coding DNA: TGTGCCAGCAGCGTAGAGGAGGATAGGCAACCCCAGCATTTT.

This chain joins TRBV5-6 and TRBJ1-3; D is ambiguous. Germline V gene lookup returns CDR1 SGHDT and CDR2 YYEEEE. V shed 4 bases and J shed 2 bases, with 19 bases lying between them. The CDR3 runs 17 residues. CDR3 residues: CASSPRPSSVAGNTIYF. In DNA form, the CDR3 reads TGTGCCAGCAGCCCTAGACCCTCCTCCGTTGCTGGAAACACCATATATTTT.

The J gene is TRBJ2-4, the V gene TRBV12-3 or TRBV12-4, with 9 nucleotides matching TRBD1. This CDR3 has 18 amino acids. V dropped 2 bases and J dropped 0; count of bases not matched to a gene: 8. This chain's CDR3 is CASSLFFGTGLAKNIQYF. CDR3 DNA: TGTGCCAGCAGTTTATTTTTCGGGACAGGGCTAGCCAAAAACATTCAGTACTTC.

This clonotype has ten or more counts. The chain links TRBV11-3 to TRBJ2-5, with TRBD1 as a possible D gene (6 bases). The V gene lost 5 bases and the J gene lost 4 bases, with 17 bases spanning the gap. Germline CDR1 is SGHNT and CDR2 is YENEEA. This CDR3 has 15 residues. The CDR3 region is CASSNTGSVRETQYF. CDR3 nucleotide sequence: TGTGCCAGCAGCAACACAGGGAGTGTACGAGAGACCCAGTACTTC.

V is TRBV27 and J is TRBJ2-7; TRBD2 is a possible D gene (6 bases). V was shortened by 6 bases and J by 3 bases, with 15 bases between the two germline ends. CDR1 and CDR2 from the germline V gene are MNHEY and SMNVEV (reference sequence). CDR3 length: 14 amino acids. The CDR3 loop reads CASRQAGVGYEQYF. The CDR3 DNA follows: TGTGCCAGCAGGCAAGCGGGTGTCGGCTACGAGCAGTACTTC.

The V gene is TRBV12-3 or TRBV12-4, the J gene TRBJ2-1; TRBD1 matches at 8 bases. Trimming cost V 5 bases and J 3 bases; bases outside gene matches: 9. There are 16 residues in the CDR3. CDR3 sequence reads: CASSQPGQGIYNEQFF. The CDR3 DNA follows: TGTGCCAGCAGTCAGCCAGGACAGGGCATCTACAATGAGCAGTTCTTC.

V gene TRBV3-1 combines with J gene TRBJ2-3, with 7 positions matching TRBD2. The germline gives CDR1 LGHDT, CDR2 YNNKEL (reference sequence). V shed 0 bases and J 6 bases; nucleotides not matched to a gene: 6. The CDR3 contains 15 residues. For the CDR3, the DNA is TGTGCCAGCAGCCAAGAGCTCCTGGGGGGGGATACGCAGTATTTT. The encoded protein is CASSQELLGGDTQYF.

In its sample, this clonotype was seen a few times. The rearrangement links TRBV27 to TRBJ2-1, with 9 positions matching TRBD1. The V and J ends lost 7 bases and 4 bases, in that order; junction bases with no gene match: 5. There are 14 residues in the CDR3. Germline values: CDR1 MNHEY, CDR2 SMNVEV (reference sequence). As DNA, the CDR3 is TGTGCCAGCAATGGGGACAGGGCATACAATGAGCAGTTCTTC. Protein sequence: CASNGDRAYNEQFF.

The CDR3, as DNA: TGTGCCAGCAGCCGTGGGGACAGGGCGGATTCACCCCTCCACTTT. Translation: CASSRGDRADSPLHF. The V call is TRBV6-1, the J call TRBJ1-6; 9 nucleotides line up with TRBD1. Germline V lookup: CDR1 MNHNS, CDR2 SASEGT. The ends lost 6 bases at V and 8 bases at J; junction bases unmatched: 8. The CDR3 has 15 amino acids.

This clonotype has at least ten counts. The chain recombines TRBV29-1 with TRBJ1-1; D is undetermined. The CDR3 sequence is 10 residues long. The V end was cut by 5 bases, the J end by 3 bases, with 4 bases between. Germline V gives CDR1 SQVTM, CDR2 ANQGSEA. The DNA of the CDR3 is TGCAGCGTTTCGGACACTGAAGCTTTCTTT. Its translation: CSVSDTEAFF. Full variable domain (outside the CDR3, taken from reference TRBV29-1 and TRBJ1-1): SAVISQKPSRDICQRGTSLTIQCQVDSQVTMMFWYRQQPGQSLTLIATANQGSEATYESGFVIDKFPISRPNLTFSTLTVSNMSPEDSSIYLCSVSDTEAFFGQGTRLTVV.

This clonotype turned up a few times. This rearrangement joins TRBV20-1 to TRBJ2-5; D is possibly TRBD1 (6 bases). The tail of the sequence fits TRBJ2-7 better, so the J call may be wrong. The CDR3 loop spans 13 amino acids. In germline, CDR1 is DFQATT, CDR2 SNEGSKA (reference sequence). The CDR3 loop reads CSQQGVATYEQYF. CDR3 sequence (DNA): TGCAGCCAACAGGGTGTCGCGACCTACGAGCAGTACTTC.